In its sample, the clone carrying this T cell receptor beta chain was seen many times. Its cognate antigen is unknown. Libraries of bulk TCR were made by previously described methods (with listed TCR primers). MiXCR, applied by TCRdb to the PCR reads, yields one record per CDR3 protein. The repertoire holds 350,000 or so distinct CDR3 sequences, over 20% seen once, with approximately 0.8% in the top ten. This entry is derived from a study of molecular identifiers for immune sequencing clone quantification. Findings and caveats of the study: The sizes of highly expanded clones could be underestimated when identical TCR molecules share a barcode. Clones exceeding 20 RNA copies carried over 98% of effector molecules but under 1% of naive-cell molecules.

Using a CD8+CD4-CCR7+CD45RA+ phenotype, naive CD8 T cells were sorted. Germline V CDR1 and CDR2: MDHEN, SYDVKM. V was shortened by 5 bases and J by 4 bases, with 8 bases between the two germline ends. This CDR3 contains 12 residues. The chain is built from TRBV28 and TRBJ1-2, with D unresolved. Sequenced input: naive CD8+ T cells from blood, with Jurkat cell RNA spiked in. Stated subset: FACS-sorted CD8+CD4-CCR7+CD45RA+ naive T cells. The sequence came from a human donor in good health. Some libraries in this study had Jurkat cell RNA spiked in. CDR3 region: CASSKRVYGYTF. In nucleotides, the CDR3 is TGTGCCAGCAGTAAAAGGGTCTATGGCTACACCTTC.